This TCR beta chain was obtained from a study of cytomegalovirus exposure and HLA in healthy donors. Study-level points and caveats: A classifier reportedly called cytomegalovirus status with high sensitivity and specificity.

A multiplex PCR was run with 60 Vbeta primers and 13 Jbeta primers. Sequencing used immunoSEQ multiplex PCR; TCRdb keeps in-frame clones, though not all of them. This sample has 250,000 to 300,000 clones; nearly 95% occur once, and the top ten carry 1.5% to 2%. CDR1 and CDR2 from the germline V gene are MNHNY and SVGAGI (reference sequence). CDR3 length: 16 residues. Losses at the gene ends were 3 bases for V and 6 bases for J; bases not matched to a gene: 5. Remarks on this clone: The antigen is unknown.

The TCR comes from a girl aged 2-10 years in good health and CMV-seronegative. Specimen: PBMCs. This chain uses TRBV6-6 with TRBJ2-2; TRBD2 aligns across 12 bases. The CDR3 DNA is TGTGCCAGCAGTTATCCTAGCGGGGGGGCCCCCGGGGAGCTGTTTTTT. Amino acid sequence: CASSYPSGGAPGELFF.